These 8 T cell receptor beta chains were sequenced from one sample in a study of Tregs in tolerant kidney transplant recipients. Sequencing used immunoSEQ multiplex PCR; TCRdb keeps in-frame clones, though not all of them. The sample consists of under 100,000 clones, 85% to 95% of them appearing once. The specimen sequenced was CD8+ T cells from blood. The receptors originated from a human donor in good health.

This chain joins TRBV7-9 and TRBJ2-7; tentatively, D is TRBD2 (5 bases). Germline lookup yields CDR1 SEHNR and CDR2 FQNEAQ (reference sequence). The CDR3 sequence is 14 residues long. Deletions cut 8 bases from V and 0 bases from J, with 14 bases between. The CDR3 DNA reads TGTGCCAGCGATGGTTCGGGGAGCTCCTACGAGCAGTACTTC. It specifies CASDGSGSSYEQYF.

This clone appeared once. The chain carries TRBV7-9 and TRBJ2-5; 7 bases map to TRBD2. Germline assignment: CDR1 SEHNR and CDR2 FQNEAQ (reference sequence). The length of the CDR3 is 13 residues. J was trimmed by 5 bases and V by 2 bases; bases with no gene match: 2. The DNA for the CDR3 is TGTGCCAGCAGCTTACGGGGGGATGAGACCCAGTACTTC. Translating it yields CASSLRGDETQYF.

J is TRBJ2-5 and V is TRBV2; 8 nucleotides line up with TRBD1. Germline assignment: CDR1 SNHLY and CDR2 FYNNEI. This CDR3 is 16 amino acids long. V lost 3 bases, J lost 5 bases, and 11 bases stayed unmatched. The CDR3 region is CASSDRQGAIGETQYF. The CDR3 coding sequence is TGTGCCAGCAGTGACAGGCAGGGGGCGATCGGGGAGACCCAGTACTTC. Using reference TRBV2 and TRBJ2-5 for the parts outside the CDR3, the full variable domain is EPEVTQTPSHQVTQMGQEVILRCVPISNHLYFYWYRQILGQKVEFLVSFYNNEISEKSEIFDDQFSVERPDGSNFTLKIRSTKLEDSAMYFCASSDRQGAIGETQYFGPGTRLLVL.

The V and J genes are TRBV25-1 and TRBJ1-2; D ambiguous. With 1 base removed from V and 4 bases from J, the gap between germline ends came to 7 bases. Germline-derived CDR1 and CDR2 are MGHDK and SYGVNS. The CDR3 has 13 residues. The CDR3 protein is CASSESRSYGYTF. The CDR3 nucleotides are TGTGCCAGCAGTGAATCGAGGAGCTATGGCTACACCTTC.

The CDR3 spells CASSSSYQRGGLADTQYF. CDR3 DNA sequence: TGTGCCAGCAGCTCCTCCTACCAGCGGGGGGGCCTCGCAGATACGCAGTATTTT. This sequence joins TRBV13 and TRBJ2-3; 10 bases match TRBD2. The CDR3 covers 18 residues. CDR1 and CDR2 from the germline V gene are PRHDT and FYEKMQ (reference sequence). V gave up 4 bases and J gave up 4 bases; unmatched junction bases: 14.

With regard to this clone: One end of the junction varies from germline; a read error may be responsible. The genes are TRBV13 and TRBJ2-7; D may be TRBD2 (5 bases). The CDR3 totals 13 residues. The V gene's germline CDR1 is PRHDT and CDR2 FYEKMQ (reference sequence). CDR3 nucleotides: TGTGCCAGCAGCGTAGGACGGGGTTTAGAGCAGTACTTC. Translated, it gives CASSVGRGLEQYF. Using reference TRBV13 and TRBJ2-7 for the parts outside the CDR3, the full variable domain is AAGVIQSPRHLIKEKRETATLKCYPIPRHDTVYWYQQGPGQDPQFLISFYEKMQSDKGSIPDRFSAQQFSDYHSELNMSSLELGDSALYFCASSVGRGLEQYFGPGTRLTVT.

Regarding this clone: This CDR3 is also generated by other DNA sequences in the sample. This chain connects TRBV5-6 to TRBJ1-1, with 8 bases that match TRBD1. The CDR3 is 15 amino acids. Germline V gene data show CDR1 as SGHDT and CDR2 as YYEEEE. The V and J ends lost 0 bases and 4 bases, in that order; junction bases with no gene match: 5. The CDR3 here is CASSLEGQGVTEAFF. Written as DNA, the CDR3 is TGTGCCAGCAGCTTGGAAGGACAGGGTGTCACTGAAGCTTTCTTT.

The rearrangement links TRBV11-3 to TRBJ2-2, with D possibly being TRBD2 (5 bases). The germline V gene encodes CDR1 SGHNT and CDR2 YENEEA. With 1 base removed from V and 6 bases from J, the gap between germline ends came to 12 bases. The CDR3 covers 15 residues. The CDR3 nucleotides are TGTGCCAGCAGCTTAGGAGACGGGGTGTCCGGGGAGCTGTTTTTT. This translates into CASSLGDGVSGELFF.